Included here is one TCR beta chain sequence, with context. These data originate in a study of blood T cell repertoires in COVID-19. V gave up 5 bases and J gave up 6 bases; unmatched junction bases: 9. CDR1 is MNHEY and CDR2 is SMNVEV in the germline V gene (reference sequence). The CDR3 covers 14 residues. Sequencing was performed with immunoSEQ multiplex PCR; in TCRdb, only in-frame clones are kept and a portion is missing. The repertoire has roughly 210,000 clones, around 87% of them found once; the top ten carry approximately 7.3%. This receptor was identified in a young man in a cohort exposed to, infected with or recovered from COVID-19 (not recorded which). Sequencing was done on a sample of PBMCs or T cells enriched from blood (not recorded which). The chain recombines TRBV27 with TRBJ1-1; 7 bases are shared with TRBD1. The chain's CDR3 is CASSQTGKGAEAFF. As DNA, the CDR3 is TGTGCCAGCAGTCAGACAGGGAAAGGCGCTGAAGCTTTCTTT.